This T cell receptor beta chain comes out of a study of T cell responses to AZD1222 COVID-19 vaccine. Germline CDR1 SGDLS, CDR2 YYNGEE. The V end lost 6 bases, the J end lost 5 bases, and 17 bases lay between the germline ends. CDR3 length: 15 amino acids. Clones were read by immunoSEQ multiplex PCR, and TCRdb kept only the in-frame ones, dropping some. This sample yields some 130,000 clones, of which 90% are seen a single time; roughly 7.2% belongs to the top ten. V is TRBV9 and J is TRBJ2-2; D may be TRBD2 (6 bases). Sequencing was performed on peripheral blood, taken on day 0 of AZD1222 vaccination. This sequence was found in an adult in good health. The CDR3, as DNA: TGTGCCAGCACGGCTAGCGCGTTTATGACCGGGGAGCTGTTTTTT. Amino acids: CASTASAFMTGELFF. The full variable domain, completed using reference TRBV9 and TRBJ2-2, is DSGVTQTPKHLITATGQRVTLRCSPRSGDLSVYWYQQSLDQGLQFLIQYYNGEERAKGNILERFSAQQFPDLHSELNLSSLELGDSALYFCASTASAFMTGELFFGEGSRLTVL.